Shown below are 9 T cell receptor beta chains from a single sample sequenced in a study of T cells in Graves' hyperthyroidism and ophthalmopathy. RNA transcripts gave rise to amplified TCR beta CDR3 regions. HTBI primers were employed in a first-round RT-PCR of the TCR CDR3. TCRdb reprocessed the multiplex PCR reads with MiXCR, giving one entry per CDR3 protein. Of 560,000 or so distinct CDR3 sequences listed, about 20% are singletons. Material: blood. The receptors shown here come from a man aged 35 to 55 with Graves' ophthalmopathy.

The J gene is TRBJ1-1, the V gene TRBV3-1; TRBD1 agrees at 10 bases. CDR3 length: 15 amino acids. Unmatched junction bases numbered 5, after V lost 6 bases and J lost 1 base. Germline V lookup: CDR1 LGHDT, CDR2 YNNKEL (reference sequence). Here the CDR3 reads CASRVGTGANTEAFF. For the CDR3, the DNA is TGTGCCAGCAGAGTCGGGACAGGGGCGAACACTGAAGCTTTCTTT.

This clonotype was seen at least ten times. This chain joins TRBV11-2 and TRBJ2-7; D possibly matches TRBD1 or TRBD2 (6 bases each). V lost 5 bases to trimming and J lost 2 bases, with 16 bases between them. The CDR3 is 15 residues long. The V gene's germline CDR1 is SGHAT and CDR2 FQNNGV. The CDR3 loop is CASSRLVGGPYEQYF. The CDR3 bases are TGTGCCAGCAGCCGCCTCGTGGGGGGCCCCTACGAGCAGTACTTC.

This chain links TRBV10-1 with TRBJ2-2, with D unclear. V shed 3 bases and J shed 6 bases, with 14 bases lying between them. The germline V gene has CDR1 WNHNN and CDR2 SYGVQD (reference sequence). The CDR3 has 15 residues. The CDR3 loop reads CASSDFSPWAGELFF. The CDR3 nucleotides are TGCGCCAGCAGTGATTTTAGTCCTTGGGCCGGGGAGCTGTTTTTT.

This clonotype came up many times. The V call is TRBV3-1, the J call TRBJ1-2; D not resolved. This CDR3 contains 14 residues. Trimming removed 1 base at V and 0 bases at J, with 6 bases between. Germline V gene lookup returns CDR1 LGHDT and CDR2 YNNKEL (reference sequence). CDR3 DNA sequence: TGTGCCAGCAGCCAAGGCAATACTAACTATGGCTACACCTTC. Translating it yields CASSQGNTNYGYTF.

This clonotype was observed many times. The V call is TRBV30, the J call TRBJ1-1; D remains unclear. The CDR3 runs 13 residues. V lost 0 bases and J lost 1, with 6 bases in between. Germline V CDR1 and CDR2: GTSNPN, SVGIG (reference sequence). The CDR3 coding sequence is TGTGCCTGGAGTGTAAACAGGAACACTGAAGCTTTCTTT. Its translation is CAWSVNRNTEAFF.

This clonotype showed up just a few times. V usage is TRBV6-1 and J usage is TRBJ1-2; D unresolved. Per the germline V gene, CDR1 is MNHNS and CDR2 is SASEGT. Trimming took 6 bases from V and 7 from J, leaving 18 bases between them. The CDR3 totals 14 residues. The CDR3 DNA follows: TGTGCCAGCAGCCCGGCCGGGCCTTCGGTTGGCTACACCTTC. Its protein product is CASSPAGPSVGYTF.

This clonotype appeared many times. This sequence joins TRBV11-3 and TRBJ2-3; TRBD2 agrees at 12 bases. Trimming took 5 bases from V and 0 from J; bases not matched to a gene: 6. Germline loops: CDR1 SGHNT, CDR2 YENEEA. The CDR3 sequence is 17 residues long. In DNA form, the CDR3 reads TGTGCCAGCAGCCAGGGGACTAGCGGGCATAGCACAGATACGCAGTATTTT. It codes for CASSQGTSGHSTDTQYF.

This clonotype has just a few counts. The rearrangement uses TRBV6-2 or TRBV6-3 and TRBJ2-1; 11 nucleotides align to TRBD2. This CDR3 spans 12 amino acids. J lost 15 bases, V lost 7 bases, and 8 bases had no gene match. Germline V gene data show CDR1 as MNHEY and CDR2 as SVGEGT. CDR3 region: CASKITSGSLFF. The CDR3 DNA sequence: TGTGCCAGCAAGATAACTAGCGGGAGTCTGTTCTTC.

The rearrangement joins TRBV7-9 to TRBJ1-5; D unresolved. Germline loops: CDR1 SEHNR, CDR2 FQNEAQ (reference sequence). The V end lost 2 bases, the J end lost 5 bases, and 10 bases lay between the germline ends. This CDR3 has 14 amino acids. CDR3 sequence: CASSLTGDYQPQHF. The DNA of the CDR3 is TGTGCCAGCAGCTTAACTGGGGATTATCAGCCCCAGCATTTT.